This T cell receptor (beta chain) derives from a study of blood T cell repertoires in COVID-19 (TCRdb year 2020). About the full investigation: Collaborator samples came from the United States, Italy and Spain and covered acute and convalescent phases of COVID-19. The material from the prospective study consisted of cDNA or gDNA derived from T cells, B-cell-depleted T cells, or PBMCs. The dataset comprised deeply sampled blood TCRbeta repertoires from subjects exposed to, actively infected with, or recovered from COVID-19. The repertoires were made available in a free public database intended to serve as a resource for research on the immune response to SARS-CoV-2. The samples were drawn from two sources: the first 160 participants of the ongoing ImmuneRACE study, and 1,200 or so subjects contributed by 6 global collaborators. A de-identified subject ID, COVID-19 status, age in years and sex were almost always included in the sample metadata. Where HLA class I and class II types were available, the types were taken from metadata supplied by the sample provider, not from assay-based typing.

What the research found in general, with its limitations: How much clinical and demographic metadata was included differed by source and by participant, and the metadata was provided uncurated.

In Seattle, one collaborating source enrolled patients while the infection was active and tracked those patients longitudinally over the course of disease. The collaborating institutions used their own protocols to collect whole blood in K2EDTA tubes. For TCRbeta analysis, collaborators shipped samples in one of three forms: frozen whole blood, isolated PBMCs, or DNA extracted from either of those sample types. The immunoSEQ Assay, a bias-controlled multiplex PCR, was used to amplify TCRbeta CDR3 regions from genomic DNA. Per the original workflow: The number of nucleated cells in each sample was estimated by amplification of reference gene primers within the assay. Sequence reads were collapsed and filtered to measure the absolute abundance of every unique TCRbeta CDR3 rearrangement. Productive Simpson clonality was computed per sample as the square root of Simpson's diversity index over productive rearrangements. TCRdb provides this immuneACCESS table in a form limited to in-frame rearrangements. Some clones are lacking; in checked studies, under half of them reflect an unresolved V gene, and why the rest are absent is not known. V, J and clone size derive from that table, while D and trimming were established from the DNA sequence. This sample has 200,000 to 300,000 clones in its table, and around 87% of those were observed once. The ten most abundant clones make up over 5% of the sample.

This clone was recorded a few times. Its cognate antigen has yet to be identified. Base qualities are missing; no much larger clone stands one base away. The sample comprised peripheral blood. The sequence derives from a woman aged 55-70 years with COVID-19, enrolled during active disease.

The CDR3 reads CASSQGQFYNSPLHF. The nucleotides read TGTGCCAGCAGCCAAGGACAGTTCTATAATTCACCCCTCCACTTT. The chain couples TRBV3-1 (or the pseudogene TRBV3-2) to TRBJ1-6; a tentative D call is TRBD1 (5 bases match). Per the germline V gene (reference sequence), LGHDT is the CDR1 and YNNKEL is the CDR2. V gives up 1 base and J gives up 3 bases, and the segment between their germline ends measures 7 bases. The CDR3 contains 15 residues, cysteine and phenylalanine counted. Of all the DNA, just the CDR3 is kept, 45 bases in frame from base 1.